This TCR beta chain is drawn from a study of T cells after somatic rescue of genetic block. By sample share, this clone is large. This CDR3 is built from 14 residues. V was trimmed by 5 bases and J by 1 base, leaving 9 bases between them. Germline lookup yields CDR1 SEHNR and CDR2 FQNEAQ (reference sequence). The data were produced by immunoSEQ multiplex PCR, yet TCRdb's version contains in-frame clones alone and is incomplete. The sample consists of about 12,000 clones, around two thirds of them appearing once. Sequencing was performed on peripheral blood mononuclear cells (PBMCs). This sequence was found in a boy aged 5-17 years. The rearrangement joins TRBV7-9 to TRBJ1-5; D gene unclear. The CDR3 loop is CASSPWGSNQPQHF. CDR3 bases: TGTGCCAGCAGCCCTTGGGGAAGCAATCAGCCCCAGCATTTT. The full variable domain, rest sourced from reference TRBV7-9 and TRBJ1-5, is DTGVSQNPRHKITKRGQNVTFRCDPISEHNRLYWYRQTLGQGPEFLTYFQNEAQLEKSRLLSDRFSAERPKGSFSTLEIQRTEQGDSAMYLCASSPWGSNQPQHFGDGTRLSIL.